A single sample is the source of the 19 T cell receptor beta chains below, sequenced in a study of shared clonotypes between healthy human individuals. The assay was immunoSEQ multiplex PCR, and TCRdb's table has in-frame clones only and misses some. Here the sample spans about 960,000 clones, around three quarters being singletons. Material: memory CD4+ T cells sorted from blood. Subset of the sample: CD45RA-negative fraction. The origin of the receptors is a man younger than 35 in good health.

As regards this clone: A single base is all that separates this from a far larger clone, so a read error is likely. Other nucleotide sequences in the sample specify the same CDR3. The chain uses TRBV7-2 and TRBJ1-4, with D unclear. Germline CDR1 is SGHTA and CDR2 is FQGNSA. The CDR3 has 12 residues. V lost 1 base, J lost 7 bases, and 4 bases lay in between. In DNA form, the CDR3 reads TGTGCCAGCAGCTTAGACGGTGAAAAACTGTTTTTT. This codes for CASSLDGEKLFF.

With respect to this clone: Other DNA sequences in this sample translate to the same CDR3. The V call is TRBV28, the J call TRBJ1-5; D is ambiguous. This CDR3 comprises 14 residues. V shed 2 bases and J shed 3 bases, with 8 bases lying between them. Germline V gene lookup returns CDR1 MDHEN and CDR2 SYDVKM. Written as DNA, the CDR3 is TGTGCCAGCAGTTTAGCCGGATACAATCAGCCCCAGCATTTT. Protein sequence: CASSLAGYNQPQHF.

J is TRBJ1-2 and V is TRBV28; no definite D call. Germline V gives CDR1 MDHEN, CDR2 SYDVKM. V was trimmed by 10 bases and J by 2 bases, leaving 17 bases between them. This CDR3 region has 14 residues. The CDR3 bases are TGTGCCATTGCAGTTTCCAATCTAAACTATGGCTACACCTTC. This gives the protein CAIAVSNLNYGYTF.

This chain joins TRBV5-1 and TRBJ1-6; TRBD1 might be the D (6 bases). V lost 1 base and J lost 7, with 9 bases in between. CDR3 size: 14 residues. Germline V gene data show CDR1 as SGHRS and CDR2 as YFSETQ. The CDR3 spells CASSLRDTNSPLHF. CDR3 DNA: TGCGCCAGCAGCTTGCGGGACACGAATTCACCCCTCCACTTT.

This chain joins TRBV30 and TRBJ1-3; D remains unclear. The CDR3 has 16 residues. The V end was cut by 0 bases, the J end by 1 base, with 13 bases between. Germline values: CDR1 GTSNPN, CDR2 SVGIG (reference sequence). In DNA form, the CDR3 reads TGTGCCTGGAGTGTACGCGGAGGACTTTCTGGAAACACCATATATTTT. Translation: CAWSVRGGLSGNTIYF. The full variable domain, with the rest looked up from reference TRBV30 and TRBJ1-3, is SQTIHQWPATLVQPVGSPLSLECTVEGTSNPNLYWYRQAAGRGLQLLFYSVGIGQISSEVPQNLSASRPQDRQFILSSKKLLLSDSGFYLCAWSVRGGLSGNTIYFGEGSWLTVV.

V is TRBV5-8 and J is TRBJ1-3; D unresolved. Germline V gives CDR1 SGHTS, CDR2 YDEGEE. Trimming left V 1 base short and J 1 base short, with 6 bases between. The CDR3 runs to 14 residues. DNA for the CDR3: TGTGCCAGCAGCTTGAAGGGATCTGGAAACACCATATATTTT. Its translation: CASSLKGSGNTIYF.

This clone was found a few times. The rearrangement links TRBV6-5 to TRBJ1-2; D may be TRBD1 (5 bases). The germline V gene encodes CDR1 MNHEY and CDR2 SVGAGI. CDR3 size: 11 residues. V lost 7 bases, J lost 8 bases, and 11 bases lay in between. The CDR3 region has the DNA TGTGCCAGCACCGCAGGGTCCGGCTACACCTTC. Translating it yields CASTAGSGYTF.

V is TRBV5-5 and J is TRBJ1-2, with 7 positions matching TRBD1. CDR3 length: 16 residues. The trim removed 1 base at V and 4 bases at J, leaving 10 bases unmatched. The germline V gene encodes CDR1 SGHKS and CDR2 YYEKEE (reference sequence). In nucleotides, the CDR3 is TGTGCCAGCAGCTTGCTCCCGGGACAGCTTCTCTATGGCTACACCTTC. It specifies CASSLLPGQLLYGYTF.

The chain couples TRBV6-5 to TRBJ2-7, with 11 positions matching TRBD2. Trimming took 3 bases from V and 5 from J; bases not matched to a gene: 6. This CDR3 spans 15 amino acids. In germline, CDR1 is MNHEY, CDR2 SVGAGI. The CDR3 loop reads CASSYRSSGRNEQYF. The CDR3 DNA reads TGTGCCAGCAGTTATCGCTCTAGCGGGAGGAACGAGCAGTACTTC.

Details on this clone: A read error likely explains this, since a far larger clone differs by one base. The sample holds other DNA sequences that translate to the same CDR3. The V gene is TRBV5-1, the J gene TRBJ2-5; D uncertain. The tail of the sequence fits TRBJ2-7 better, so the J call may be wrong. Germline V gives CDR1 SGHRS, CDR2 YFSETQ. This CDR3 is 11 amino acids long. The CDR3 protein is CASSSSYEQYF. For the CDR3, the DNA is TGCGCCAGCAGCTCCTCCTACGAGCAGTACTTC.

The J gene is TRBJ2-1, the V gene TRBV7-2, with D possibly TRBD2 on 7 matching bases. V dropped 5 bases and J dropped 8 bases, with 13 bases sitting between them. The CDR3 is 13 amino acids. CDR1 and CDR2 from the germline V gene are SGHTA and FQGNSA. CDR3 protein: CASSPPGGHEQFF. As DNA, the CDR3 is TGTGCCAGCAGCCCCCCGGGGGGCCATGAGCAGTTCTTC.

This clone was found a few times. The same CDR3 can be traced to other DNA sequences in this sample. This rearrangement joins TRBV11-2 to TRBJ1-5, with TRBD1 matching over 8 bases. CDR1 is SGHAT, CDR2 FQNNGV, per germline. V lost 3 bases to trimming and J lost 4 bases; unmatched junction nucleotides: 5. This CDR3 has 15 amino acids. In nucleotides, the CDR3 is TGTGCCAGCAGCTTGGATACAGGGGGGAATCAGCCCCAGCATTTT. The encoded protein is CASSLDTGGNQPQHF.

This clone was counted between two and nine times. The chain recombines TRBV11-2 with TRBJ2-5, with no clear D. The CDR3 is 15 amino acids. CDR1 is SGHAT, CDR2 FQNNGV, per germline. Trimming stripped 0 bases from V and 4 bases from J, with 12 bases between. The CDR3 here is CASSLDAQRPETQYF. The CDR3, as DNA: TGTGCCAGCAGCTTAGACGCCCAGAGACCAGAGACCCAGTACTTC.

This chain uses TRBV11-2 with TRBJ2-4; 7 nucleotides align to TRBD2. V shed 0 bases, J shed 15 bases, and the junction held 8 bases outside the gene matches. CDR1 is SGHAT and CDR2 is FQNNGV in the germline V gene. CDR3 length: 13 residues. The CDR3 DNA follows: TGTGCCAGCAGCTTAGATCCTAGCGGCGGGGGGTACTTC. This codes for CASSLDPSGGGYF.

This chain uses TRBV27 with TRBJ2-1; 8 bases match TRBD2. This CDR3 is 16 amino acids long. Trimming took 4 bases from V and 5 from J; bases not matched to a gene: 10. The germline gives CDR1 MNHEY, CDR2 SMNVEV (reference sequence). The CDR3 is CASSSLLAEFHNEQFF. CDR3 coding DNA: TGTGCCAGCAGTTCCCTACTAGCGGAATTTCACAATGAGCAGTTCTTC.

This clone was seen just once. This rearrangement joins TRBV6-1 to TRBJ1-2; D unresolved. From germline, CDR1 is MNHNS and CDR2 SASEGT. The CDR3 totals 13 residues. The V and J ends lost 3 bases and 4 bases respectively, with 9 bases between them. The CDR3 spells CASSDRQGYGYTF. The CDR3 nucleotides read TGTGCCAGCAGTGATCGGCAAGGCTATGGCTACACCTTC.

The genes are TRBV14 and TRBJ2-5; the D call may be TRBD1 or TRBD2 (5 bases each). V was cut by 0 bases and J by 5 bases, with 19 bases left in between. This CDR3 is 17 amino acids long. Germline V gene data show CDR1 as SGHDN and CDR2 as FVKESK. CDR3 region: CASSQDLPFRGAETQYF. CDR3 coding DNA: TGTGCCAGCAGCCAAGATCTGCCCTTTAGAGGGGCCGAGACCCAGTACTTC.

This clone was counted a few times. V usage is TRBV2 and J usage is TRBJ2-1; TRBD2 matches 7 bases. The J segment lost 9 bases and the V segment lost 6 bases, leaving 8 bases of the junction unmatched. This CDR3 has 13 amino acids. Germline V gene lookup returns CDR1 SNHLY and CDR2 FYNNEI. In nucleotides, the CDR3 is TGTGCCAGCAGGAGGACGGGACTAAGTGAGCAGTTCTTC. Translation gives CASRRTGLSEQFF.

J is TRBJ2-4 and V is TRBV7-3, with 9 bases aligning to TRBD1. This CDR3 comprises 13 residues. J gave up 7 bases and V 5 bases, and 3 bases lay outside the gene matches. Germline values: CDR1 SGHTA, CDR2 FQGTGA. The CDR3 is CASSRGQGNIQYF. CDR3 coding DNA: TGTGCCAGCAGCAGGGGACAGGGTAACATTCAGTACTTC.